This T cell receptor beta chain was recovered during a study of shared clonotypes between healthy human individuals. Points on this clone: Its antigen is not identified.

The study ran the assay at deep level. The table came from immunoSEQ multiplex PCR; TCRdb's copy has only in-frame clones and leaves some out. The sample lists fewer than 700,000 clones; around 77% were seen once. Study-level points and caveats: The authors sampled blood alone, and tissue repertoires likely differ. A small donor pool kept down the genetic and exposure-history diversity that was represented.

CDR3 length equals 14 residues. Per germline, CDR1 KGHSH and CDR2 LQKENI. Trimming left V 0 bases short and J 4 bases short, with 7 bases between. The TCR sequence derives from a middle-aged woman in good health. Some clones in this sample may be carry-over from other donors' samples. Material: PBMCs. V and J are TRBV18 and TRBJ1-5; D is possibly TRBD1 (6 bases). The CDR3 DNA is TGTGCCAGCTCACCACCAGGACAGAATCAGCCCCAGCATTTT. This translates into CASSPPGQNQPQHF.